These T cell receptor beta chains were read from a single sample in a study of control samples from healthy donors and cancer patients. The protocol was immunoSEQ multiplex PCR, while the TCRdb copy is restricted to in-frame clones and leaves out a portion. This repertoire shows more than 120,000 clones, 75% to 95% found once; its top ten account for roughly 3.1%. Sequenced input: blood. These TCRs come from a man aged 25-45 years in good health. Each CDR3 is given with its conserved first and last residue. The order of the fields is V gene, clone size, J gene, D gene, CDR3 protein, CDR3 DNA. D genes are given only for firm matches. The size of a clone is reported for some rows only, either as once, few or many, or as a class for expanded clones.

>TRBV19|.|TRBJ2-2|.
CASSIDAGIDTGELFF
TGTGCCAGTAGTATAGATGCCGGGATCGACACCGGGGAGCTGTTTTTT
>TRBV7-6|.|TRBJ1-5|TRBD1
CASSQQPGQGNQPQHF
TGTGCCAGCAGCCAACAACCGGGACAGGGGAATCAGCCCCAGCATTTT
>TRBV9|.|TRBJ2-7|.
CASSLEGDRQAYEQYF
TGTGCCAGCAGTTTAGAAGGAGACAGGCAAGCCTACGAGCAGTACTTC
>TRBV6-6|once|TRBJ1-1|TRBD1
CASSLGTGKRAFF
TGTGCCAGCAGCCTCGGGACAGGGAAGCGAGCTTTCTTT
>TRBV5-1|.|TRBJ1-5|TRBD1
CASSPLTGSNQPQHF
TGCGCCAGCAGCCCATTGACAGGGAGCAATCAGCCCCAGCATTTT
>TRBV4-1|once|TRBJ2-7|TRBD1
CASSPQPGQGADEQYF
TGCGCCAGCAGCCCGCAACCGGGACAGGGGGCCGACGAGCAGTACTTC
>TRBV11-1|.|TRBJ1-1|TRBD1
CASSLATGVVLGTEAFF
TGTGCCAGCAGCTTAGCGACAGGGGTCGTCTTAGGGACTGAAGCTTTCTTT
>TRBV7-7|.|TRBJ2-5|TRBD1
CASSLGDRGGTQETQYF
TGTGCCAGCAGCTTGGGCGACAGGGGGGGAACACAAGAGACCCAGTACTTC
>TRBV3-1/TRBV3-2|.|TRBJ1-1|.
CASSQGPDRLNTEAFF
TGTGCCAGCAGCCAAGGCCCTGACAGACTGAACACTGAAGCTTTCTTT
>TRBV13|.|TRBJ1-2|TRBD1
CASSLSQEQGAHYGYTF
TGTGCCAGCAGCTTATCACAAGAACAGGGGGCGCACTATGGCTACACCTTC
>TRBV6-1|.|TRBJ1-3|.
CASSEALETFPIYF
TGTGCCAGCAGTGAAGCCCTGGAAACATTCCCCATATATTTT
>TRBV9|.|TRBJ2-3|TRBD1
CASSARQGEGTDTQYF
TGTGCCAGCAGCGCAAGACAGGGGGAGGGGACAGATACGCAGTATTTT
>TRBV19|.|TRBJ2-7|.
CASSMGSRAYF
TGTGCCAGTAGTATGGGGTCCCGTGCGTACTTC
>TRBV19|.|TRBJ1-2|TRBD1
CASKDRSLYGYTF
TGTGCCAGTAAGGACAGGAGTCTGTATGGCTACACCTTC
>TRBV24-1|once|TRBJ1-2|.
CATSDSAPYPYGYTF
TGTGCCACCAGTGATTCGGCACCTTACCCCTATGGCTACACCTTC
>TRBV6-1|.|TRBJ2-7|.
CASSEVGFRYEQYF
TGTGCCAGCAGTGAAGTTGGTTTCCGGTACGAGCAGTACTTC
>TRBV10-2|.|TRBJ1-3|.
CASSEGGGPSGNTIYF
TGCGCCAGCAGTGAAGGGGGTGGACCCTCTGGAAACACCATATATTTT
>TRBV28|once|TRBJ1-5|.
CASIEQGLSNQPQHF
TGTGCCAGCATCGAGCAGGGCTTAAGCAATCAGCCCCAGCATTTT
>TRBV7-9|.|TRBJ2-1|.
CASSLDGGGLVLYNEQFF
TGTGCCAGCAGCTTAGACGGCGGGGGCCTCGTTTTATACAATGAGCAGTTCTTC
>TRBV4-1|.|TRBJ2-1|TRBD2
CASSQDLTSGGGKLFNEQFF
TGCGCCAGCAGCCAAGATTTGACTAGCGGGGGGGGGAAACTTTTCAATGAGCAGTTCTTC
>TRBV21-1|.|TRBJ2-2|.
CASPAQGESANTGELFF
TGTGCCAGCCCGGCACAGGGGGAGTCGGCGAACACCGGGGAGCTGTTTTTT
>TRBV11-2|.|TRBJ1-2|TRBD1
CASSFSYGQGKDGYTF
TGTGCCAGCAGCTTCTCCTATGGACAGGGCAAAGATGGCTACACCTTC
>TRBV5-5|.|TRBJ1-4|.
CASSFRYNEKLFF
TGTGCCAGCAGCTTCCGATACAATGAAAAACTGTTTTTT
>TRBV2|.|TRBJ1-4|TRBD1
CASIGDRVKLFF
TGTGCCAGCATAGGGGACAGGGTGAAACTGTTTTTT
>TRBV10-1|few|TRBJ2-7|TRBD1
CASSTRDRGHEQYF
TGCGCCAGCAGTACCCGGGACAGGGGGCACGAGCAGTACTTC
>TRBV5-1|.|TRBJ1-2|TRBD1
CASSSTGTGGYGYTF
TGCGCCAGCAGCTCTACCGGGACAGGGGGCTATGGCTACACCTTC
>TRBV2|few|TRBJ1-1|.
CASNPGQIEAFF
TGTGCCAGCAACCCCGGACAGATTGAAGCTTTCTTT
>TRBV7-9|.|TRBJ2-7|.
CASSLSTSSYEQYF
TGTGCCAGCAGCTTGTCCACGAGCTCCTACGAGCAGTACTTC
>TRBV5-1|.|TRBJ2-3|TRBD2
CASSATLAGFTDTQYF
TGCGCCAGCAGCGCCACACTAGCGGGGTTCACAGATACGCAGTATTTT
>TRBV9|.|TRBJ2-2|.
CASSVGTRSRLRTGELFF
TGTGCCAGCAGCGTCGGGACCCGTTCTCGCCTGAGGACCGGGGAGCTGTTTTTT
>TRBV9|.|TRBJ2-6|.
CASSGSRSSGANVLTF
TGTGCCAGCAGCGGAAGTCGATCCTCTGGGGCCAACGTCCTGACTTTC
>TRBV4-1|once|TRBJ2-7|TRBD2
CASSQDERGAYEQYF
TGCGCCAGCAGCCAAGATGAGCGGGGGGCCTACGAGCAGTACTTC
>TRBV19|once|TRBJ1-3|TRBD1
CASRQGIGNTIYF
TGTGCCAGTCGACAGGGTATTGGAAACACCATATATTTT
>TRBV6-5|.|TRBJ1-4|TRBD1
CASSYGDRRANEKLFF
TGTGCCAGCAGTTACGGGGACAGGAGGGCTAATGAAAAACTGTTTTTT
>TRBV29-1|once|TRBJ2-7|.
CSVYRTSYGQYF
TGCAGCGTTTATAGGACATCCTACGGGCAGTACTTC
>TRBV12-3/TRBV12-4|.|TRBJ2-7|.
CASSFRGTYEQYF
TGTGCCAGCAGTTTCAGGGGAACCTACGAGCAGTACTTC
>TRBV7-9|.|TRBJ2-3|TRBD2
CASSLVPGTRGADTQYF
TGTGCCAGCAGCTTAGTGCCGGGGACGCGGGGGGCAGATACGCAGTATTTT
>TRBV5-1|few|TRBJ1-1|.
CASSLDRNTEAFF
TGCGCCAGCAGCTTGGACAGGAACACTGAAGCTTTCTTT
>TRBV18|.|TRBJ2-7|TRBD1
CASSPGTGNYEQYF
TGTGCCAGCTCACCAGGGACAGGGAACTACGAGCAGTACTTC